One and the same sample provided the 12 T cell receptor beta chains below, sequenced in a study of early T cells in non-severe SARS-CoV-2 infection. TCRdb re-derived calls from the 5' RACE reads in MiXCR, one entry per CDR3 protein. The profile shows some 57,000 distinct CDR3 sequences, less than 14% of them singletons. The sample taken for sequencing was whole blood. The receptors here all came from an adult who was a healthcare worker with PCR-confirmed SARS-CoV-2 infection or an uninfected control (not recorded which).

The table lists this clonotype with many counts. CDR3 coding DNA: TGTGCCAGCAGTTTTACAGGCAACAATGAGCAGTTCTTC. Residues: CASSFTGNNEQFF. The chain recombines TRBV12-3 or TRBV12-4 with TRBJ2-1; maybe TRBD1 (5 bases). Trimming stripped 3 bases from V and 5 bases from J, with 8 bases between. The CDR3 has 13 amino acids.

This clonotype was detected a few times. The chain employs TRBV12-3 or TRBV12-4 and TRBJ2-3, with D perhaps being TRBD1 or TRBD2 (6 bases each). V lost 6 bases to trimming and J lost 5 bases, with 15 bases between them. The CDR3 sequence is 14 residues long. The CDR3 coding sequence is TGTGCCAGCAGACCACCCGGGGGCATAGATACGCAGTATTTT. It is translated as CASRPPGGIDTQYF.

J is TRBJ1-2 and V is TRBV30; TRBD1 matches at 10 bases. V was pared by 8 bases and J by 8 bases, with 8 bases of the junction left unmatched. Per germline, CDR1 GTSNPN and CDR2 SVGIG (reference sequence). This CDR3 is 12 amino acids long. In nucleotides, the CDR3 is TGTGCCCGTCGGGACAGGGGTGGCGGCTACACCTTC. This translates into CARRDRGGGYTF.

The table lists this clonotype with a few counts. The chain carries TRBV7-9 and TRBJ1-4, with D perhaps TRBD1 (6 bases). This CDR3 has 16 residues. V lost 3 bases, J lost 8 bases, and 19 bases lay in between. In germline, CDR1 is SEHNR, CDR2 FQNEAQ (reference sequence). CDR3 loop: CASSFPEGGKGEKLFF. In DNA, the CDR3 is TGTGCCAGCAGCTTCCCCGAGGGGGGAAAGGGCGAAAAACTGTTTTTT.

This clonotype was recorded at least ten times. J is TRBJ1-3 and V is TRBV28; 7 nucleotides line up with TRBD1. The V gene end was trimmed by 6 bases and the J gene end by 4 bases; junction bases not matched to a gene: 6. The CDR3 extends over 14 amino acids. Germline CDR1 is MDHEN and CDR2 is SYDVKM. CDR3 sequence: CASRIPGQGNTIYF. The CDR3 coding sequence is TGTGCCAGCAGAATCCCGGGACAGGGAAACACCATATATTTT.

The V call is TRBV3-1, the J call TRBJ1-1, with TRBD1 as a possible D gene (5 bases). The germline V gene encodes CDR1 LGHDT and CDR2 YNNKEL (reference sequence). CDR3 size: 16 residues. Trimming stripped 0 bases from V and 6 bases from J, with 17 bases between. The DNA of the CDR3 is TGTGCCAGCAGCCAAGATGAGGTAGGGACTTCGCCTGAAGCTTTCTTT. It encodes CASSQDEVGTSPEAFF.

The sample holds many counts of this clonotype. V is TRBV7-8 and J is TRBJ1-1; 9 nucleotides align to TRBD1. Unmatched junction bases numbered 8, after V lost 5 bases and J lost 1 base. CDR1 SGHVS and CDR2 FQNEAQ come from the germline V gene. The length of the CDR3 is 16 residues. The CDR3 reads CASSPMWTGENTEAFF. In nucleotides, the CDR3 is TGTGCCAGCAGCCCAATGTGGACAGGGGAGAACACTGAAGCTTTCTTT.

This chain connects TRBV3-1 to TRBJ1-1; 8 bases line up with TRBD1. CDR3 length: 14 residues. Trimming cost V 4 bases and J 5 bases; bases outside gene matches: 6. Per the germline V gene, CDR1 is LGHDT and CDR2 is YNNKEL (reference sequence). This chain's CDR3 is CASSPYRGGTEAFF. The CDR3 DNA follows: TGTGCCAGCAGCCCTTACAGGGGGGGTACTGAAGCTTTCTTT.

In this sample, this clonotype turned up a few times. CDR3 bases: TGTGCCAGCAGTTTAGCGGTCAGTCTGGAGGGCTACACCTTC. Protein sequence: CASSLAVSLEGYTF. The rearrangement uses TRBV12-3 or TRBV12-4 and TRBJ1-2; no definite D call. This CDR3 has 14 amino acids. The V end lost 0 bases, the J end lost 8 bases, and 13 bases lay between the germline ends.

This clonotype has just a few counts. Germline and junction disagree at one end, which may indicate a read error. This sequence joins TRBV2 and TRBJ1-2; D remains ambiguous. This CDR3 comprises 12 residues. Per germline, CDR1 SNHLY and CDR2 FYNNEI. In DNA form, the CDR3 reads TGTGCCAGCAGCGAAGGGTCCTATGGCTACACCTTC. Translating it yields CASSEGSYGYTF. The full variable domain, in which reference TRBV2 and TRBJ1-2 provide the parts outside the CDR3, is EPEVTQTPSHQVTQMGQEVILRCVPISNHLYFYWYRQILGQKVEFLVSFYNNEISEKSEIFDDQFSVERPDGSNFTLKIRSTKLEDSAMYFCASSEGSYGYTFGSGTRLTVV.

This clonotype was seen ten or more times. This sequence joins TRBV11-2 and TRBJ2-7; the match to TRBD1 covers 10 bases. V gave up 5 bases and J gave up 2 bases; unmatched junction bases: 3. CDR1 and CDR2 (germline): SGHAT, FQNNGV. The CDR3 loop spans 14 amino acids. The CDR3, as DNA: TGTGCCAGCAGCGTCGGGACAGGGGCCTACGAGCAGTACTTC. Residues: CASSVGTGAYEQYF.

This clonotype has at least ten counts. This chain joins TRBV11-2 and TRBJ2-7; 8 bases agree with TRBD2. The germline CDR1 and CDR2 sequences are SGHAT and FQNNGV. Trimming removed 3 bases from V and 1 base from J; junction bases left unmatched: 5. This CDR3 contains 15 residues. CDR3 coding DNA: TGTGCCAGCAGCTTCCGGCGGGGGGAATCCTACGAGCAGTACTTC. Its protein is CASSFRRGESYEQYF.